These T cell receptor beta chains were read from a single sample in a study of blood T cell repertoires in COVID-19. Sequenced by immunoSEQ multiplex PCR; TCRdb stores in-frame clones only, minus some. Here the sample spans 150,000 to 200,000 clones, over 60% being singletons. The sample was peripheral blood. These receptors all come from a man in his sixties with acute or convalescent COVID-19. The CDR3 runs from the conserved cysteine through the conserved F or W. Each record gives: CDR3 length, V gene, clone size, D gene, J gene, CDR3 DNA, CDR3 protein. The D gene is left open where the match is weak. Expanded clones are given a class, and other clones once, few, many or no size at all.

length: 16; V: TRBV4-1; size: .; D: TRBD2; J: TRBJ2-3; DNA: TGCGCCAGCAGCGACCTGCGGGGGGGCGAGAGAGATACGCAGTATTTT; CDR3: CASSDLRGGERDTQYF
length: 15; V: TRBV5-5; size: .; D: TRBD1; J: TRBJ2-5; DNA: TGTGCCAGCAGCTTGCTGACAGGGGGAAGAGAGACCCAGTACTTC; CDR3: CASSLLTGGRETQYF
length: 12; V: TRBV12-3/TRBV12-4; size: .; D: .; J: TRBJ2-7; DNA: TGTGCCAGCAGCCCGGACAGCTACGAGCAGTACTTC; CDR3: CASSPDSYEQYF
length: 16; V: TRBV4-2; size: .; D: TRBD1; J: TRBJ1-5; DNA: TGTGCCAGCAGCCAACAGGGGGCTAAGAGCAATCAGCCCCAGCATTTT; CDR3: CASSQQGAKSNQPQHF
length: 13; V: TRBV2; size: few; D: TRBD2; J: TRBJ2-7; DNA: TGTGCCAGCAGTACGGGACTAGCCTACGAGCAGTACTTC; CDR3: CASSTGLAYEQYF
length: 18; V: TRBV24-1; size: .; D: TRBD1; J: TRBJ2-1; DNA: TGTGCCACCAGTGACCGCGACAGGGGAGCGTCTACCTACAATGAGCAGTTCTTC; CDR3: CATSDRDRGASTYNEQFF
length: 13; V: TRBV6-5; size: .; D: .; J: TRBJ2-7; DNA: TGTGCCAGCAGTCCCACAGGAGGGGTCGAGCAGTACTTC; CDR3: CASSPTGGVEQYF
length: 15; V: TRBV6-5; size: .; D: TRBD1; J: TRBJ1-1; DNA: TGTGCCAGCAGTTACTCGCTGGACAGGGGACTTGAAGCTTTCTTT; CDR3: CASSYSLDRGLEAFF
length: 16; V: TRBV19; size: .; D: .; J: TRBJ2-2; DNA: TGTGCCAGTAGTAAGAGGGCAGGGGAGAACACCGGGGAGCTGTTTTTT; CDR3: CASSKRAGENTGELFF
length: 16; V: TRBV18; size: .; D: TRBD2; J: TRBJ2-2; DNA: TGTGCCAGCTCACCCCAGCCCAGCGGGGGGAACGGGGAGCTGTTTTTT; CDR3: CASSPQPSGGNGELFF
length: 13; V: TRBV12-3/TRBV12-4; size: .; D: TRBD1; J: TRBJ1-1; DNA: TGTGCCAGCAGTTTATATGGGACAGCTGAAGCTTTCTTT; CDR3: CASSLYGTAEAFF
length: 15; V: TRBV5-8; size: .; D: TRBD2; J: TRBJ2-3; DNA: TGTGCCAGCAGCCTCGGGCGGGGGAGCACAGATACGCAGTATTTT; CDR3: CASSLGRGSTDTQYF
length: 14; V: TRBV5-1; size: .; D: .; J: TRBJ2-7; DNA: TGCGCCAGCAGCCAGACAGGTCCCCCATACGAGCAGTACTTC; CDR3: CASSQTGPPYEQYF
length: 14; V: TRBV5-1; size: .; D: TRBD1; J: TRBJ2-7; DNA: TGCGCCAGCAGCCCAGGACAGGGGCCGTACGAGCAGTACTTC; CDR3: CASSPGQGPYEQYF
length: 14; V: TRBV7-9; size: .; D: TRBD2; J: TRBJ2-7; DNA: TGTGCCAGCAGCCCCCTGGGCGGGGGATACGAGCAGTACTTC; CDR3: CASSPLGGGYEQYF
length: 15; V: TRBV28; size: .; D: TRBD1; J: TRBJ2-2; DNA: TGTGCCAGCAGTCCCCGGGGACAGCACACCGGGGAGCTGTTTTTT; CDR3: CASSPRGQHTGELFF
length: 16; V: TRBV19; size: .; D: TRBD2; J: TRBJ2-2; DNA: TGTGCCAGTAGTATTGGGAGGGTCACGAACACCGGGGAGCTGTTTTTT; CDR3: CASSIGRVTNTGELFF
length: 13; V: TRBV20-1; size: once; D: .; J: TRBJ1-5; DNA: TGCAGTGCTAGTGGACTCCCAAATCAGCCCCAGCATTTT; CDR3: CSASGLPNQPQHF
length: 17; V: TRBV5-1; size: .; D: .; J: TRBJ1-6; DNA: TGCGCCAGCAGCCCCACCGGGGGGGGCTCCTATAATTCACCCCTCCACTTT; CDR3: CASSPTGGGSYNSPLHF
length: 13; V: TRBV9; size: .; D: .; J: TRBJ1-1; DNA: TGTGCCAGCAGCCCAGGAGGGGTCACTGAAGCTTTCTTT; CDR3: CASSPGGVTEAFF
length: 14; V: TRBV5-8; size: .; D: .; J: TRBJ1-2; DNA: TGTGCCAGCAGCTTACCCGGGAATAACTATGGCTACACCTTC; CDR3: CASSLPGNNYGYTF
length: 15; V: TRBV20-1; size: .; D: TRBD1; J: TRBJ2-3; DNA: TGCAGTGCTAGTGCCCGACAGGGAAGCACAGATACGCAGTATTTT; CDR3: CSASARQGSTDTQYF
length: 14; V: TRBV10-3; size: .; D: TRBD1; J: TRBJ1-2; DNA: TGTGCCATCAGTGTGGGACAGGGCGACTATGGCTACACCTTC; CDR3: CAISVGQGDYGYTF
length: 13; V: TRBV9; size: .; D: .; J: TRBJ2-1; DNA: TGTGCCAGCAGCGTAGGAGACAGCCATGAGCAGTTCTTC; CDR3: CASSVGDSHEQFF
length: 16; V: TRBV6-1; size: .; D: TRBD1; J: TRBJ2-5; DNA: TGTGCCAGCAGTGAACTGTGGGCAGGGGGCCAAGAGACCCAGTACTTC; CDR3: CASSELWAGGQETQYF
length: 13; V: TRBV4-1; size: few; D: .; J: TRBJ1-5; DNA: TGCGCCAGCAGCCAAGGGGCGGGTCAGCCCCAGCATTTT; CDR3: CASSQGAGQPQHF
length: 14; V: TRBV5-6; size: many; D: .; J: TRBJ1-2; DNA: TGTGCCAGCAGCTTAGCAAGGAGGGGCTATGGCTACACCTTC; CDR3: CASSLARRGYGYTF
length: 16; V: TRBV24-1; size: .; D: .; J: TRBJ2-3; DNA: TGTGCCACCAGTGATTTATCAGGGACTAGCACAGATACGCAGTATTTT; CDR3: CATSDLSGTSTDTQYF
length: 14; V: TRBV7-3; size: .; D: .; J: TRBJ1-2; DNA: TGTGCCAGCAGCCCCGCCCAGGGAAGCTATGGCTACACCTTC; CDR3: CASSPAQGSYGYTF
length: 20; V: TRBV7-8; size: .; D: TRBD1; J: TRBJ1-3; DNA: TGTGCCAGCAGCTTAGCGGGCGGGACAGACCAACGCCGCTCTGGAAACACCATATATTTT; CDR3: CASSLAGGTDQRRSGNTIYF
length: 14; V: TRBV5-1; size: once; D: .; J: TRBJ1-2; DNA: TGCGCCAGCAGCCTGGATCTGGGGCTAGGCGGCTACACCTTC; CDR3: CASSLDLGLGGYTF
length: 13; V: TRBV9; size: .; D: .; J: TRBJ2-7; DNA: TGTGCCAGCAGCGAGACAGGCTCCTACGAGCAGTACTTC; CDR3: CASSETGSYEQYF
length: 14; V: TRBV5-1; size: .; D: .; J: TRBJ2-7; DNA: TGCGCCAGCGCCGTCCAGGGGTACGCCTACGAGCAGTACTTC; CDR3: CASAVQGYAYEQYF
length: 17; V: TRBV18; size: .; D: TRBD1; J: TRBJ2-2; DNA: TGTGCCAGCTCACCAGGGTCGGACAGGGCGAACACCGGGGAGCTGTTTTTT; CDR3: CASSPGSDRANTGELFF
length: 11; V: TRBV25-1; size: .; D: .; J: TRBJ2-5; DNA: TGTGCCACACAGGGTTGGGAGACCCAGTACTTC; CDR3: CATQGWETQYF
length: 14; V: TRBV27; size: .; D: .; J: TRBJ2-3; DNA: TGTGCCAGCAGTTGGGGAGTAGGGACAGATACGCAGTATTTT; CDR3: CASSWGVGTDTQYF
length: 19; V: TRBV23-1; size: .; D: TRBD1; J: TRBJ1-5; DNA: TGCGCCAGCAGTCAATTGAATGATACCGGGACAGGGTGCAATCAGCCCCAGCATTTT; CDR3: CASSQLNDTGTGCNQPQHF
length: 16; V: TRBV29-1; size: .; D: .; J: TRBJ2-3; DNA: TGCAGCGTTGAAGATACGCCGACTCTGAACACAGATACGCAGTATTTT; CDR3: CSVEDTPTLNTDTQYF
length: 14; V: TRBV7-3; size: .; D: .; J: TRBJ2-1; DNA: TGTGCCAGCAGCTCGGCCGGGATCAACAATGAGCAGTTCTTC; CDR3: CASSSAGINNEQFF
length: 16; V: TRBV3-1/TRBV3-2; size: .; D: TRBD2; J: TRBJ2-2; DNA: TGTGCCAGCAGACTTAGCGGGGGGGCGTTTACCGGGGAGCTGTTTTTT; CDR3: CASRLSGGAFTGELFF
length: 17; V: TRBV27; size: .; D: TRBD1; J: TRBJ1-6; DNA: TGTGCCAGCAGTTTATCCCAGGGGGCTTATTATAATTCACCCCTCCACTTT; CDR3: CASSLSQGAYYNSPLHF
length: 15; V: TRBV6-4; size: .; D: .; J: TRBJ1-1; DNA: TGTGCCAGCAGTGAAGGGAGGGCAGGGAGCACTGAAGCTTTCTTT; CDR3: CASSEGRAGSTEAFF
length: 14; V: TRBV7-3; size: .; D: TRBD1; J: TRBJ1-6; DNA: TGTGCCAGCAGCGAGGGGACAGGGAAGTCACCCCTCCACTTT; CDR3: CASSEGTGKSPLHF
length: 13; V: TRBV5-4; size: few; D: .; J: TRBJ1-1; DNA: TGTGCCAGCAGCTCCGTTCACGGCACTGAAGCTTTCTTT; CDR3: CASSSVHGTEAFF
length: 16; V: TRBV4-1; size: few; D: TRBD1; J: TRBJ1-2; DNA: TGCGCCAGCAGCCATCCAGGGGGCGTAAATAGCTATGGCTACACCTTC; CDR3: CASSHPGGVNSYGYTF
length: 15; V: TRBV28; size: .; D: .; J: TRBJ2-1; DNA: TGTGCCAGCAGTTTATCTGTTAGCTCCTACAATGAGCAGTTCTTC; CDR3: CASSLSVSSYNEQFF
length: 18; V: TRBV2; size: .; D: TRBD2; J: TRBJ2-7; DNA: TGTGCCAGCAGTGAAGAAATGTGGGCGGGGGGGTCATCCTACGAGCAGTACTTC; CDR3: CASSEEMWAGGSSYEQYF
length: 16; V: TRBV19; size: .; D: .; J: TRBJ2-3; DNA: TGTGCCAGTAGTGACTCCATAAGGGGACTCCCAGATACGCAGTATTTT; CDR3: CASSDSIRGLPDTQYF
length: 15; V: TRBV11-2; size: .; D: .; J: TRBJ1-6; DNA: TGTGCCAGCAGCTTAGGTCTAGGTTCTAATTCACCCCTCCACTTT; CDR3: CASSLGLGSNSPLHF
length: 14; V: TRBV9; size: .; D: .; J: TRBJ2-2; DNA: TGTGCCAGCAGCAGATGGACAGATACCGGGGAGCTGTTTTTT; CDR3: CASSRWTDTGELFF
length: 16; V: TRBV5-4; size: .; D: .; J: TRBJ2-3; DNA: TGTGCCAGCAGCTTGGATGGGAGATTTTACACAGATACGCAGTATTTT; CDR3: CASSLDGRFYTDTQYF
length: 15; V: TRBV9; size: few; D: TRBD1; J: TRBJ1-1; DNA: TGTGCCAGCACCAGGCAGGGACAGCTGAACACTGAAGCTTTCTTT; CDR3: CASTRQGQLNTEAFF
length: 16; V: TRBV5-5; size: few; D: TRBD1; J: TRBJ2-2; DNA: TGTGCCAGCAGCGTGGGGACAGGGCGGGGCACCGGGGAGCTGTTTTTT; CDR3: CASSVGTGRGTGELFF
length: 15; V: TRBV4-2; size: .; D: TRBD2; J: TRBJ2-3; DNA: TGTGCCAGCAGTCCAGCGGGGGGCCCCACAGATACGCAGTATTTT; CDR3: CASSPAGGPTDTQYF